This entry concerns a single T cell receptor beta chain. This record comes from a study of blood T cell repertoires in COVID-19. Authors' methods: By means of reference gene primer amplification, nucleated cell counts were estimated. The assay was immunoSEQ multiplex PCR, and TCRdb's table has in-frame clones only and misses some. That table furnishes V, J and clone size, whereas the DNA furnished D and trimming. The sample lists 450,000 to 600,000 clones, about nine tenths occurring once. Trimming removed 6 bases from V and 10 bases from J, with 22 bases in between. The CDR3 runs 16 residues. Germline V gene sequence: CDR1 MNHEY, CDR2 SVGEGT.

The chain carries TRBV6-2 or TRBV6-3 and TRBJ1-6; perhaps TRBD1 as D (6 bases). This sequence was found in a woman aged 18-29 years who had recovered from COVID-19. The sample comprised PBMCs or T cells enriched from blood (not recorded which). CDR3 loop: CASSPRGGELGSPLHF. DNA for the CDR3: TGTGCCAGCAGCCCTAGGGGGGGCGAGTTGGGATCACCCCTCCACTTT.